This TCR beta chain originates from a study of blood T cell repertoires in COVID-19. The V gene lost 0 bases and the J gene lost 4 bases, with 5 bases spanning the gap. The CDR3 spans 12 residues. CDR1 GTSNPN and CDR2 SVGIG come from the germline V gene (reference sequence). The data were produced by immunoSEQ multiplex PCR, yet TCRdb's version contains in-frame clones alone and is incomplete. This sample has around 300,000 clones, with about nine tenths found just once. This clonotype originated in a woman under 40 with COVID-19, enrolled during active disease. The sample was peripheral blood. The V and J genes are TRBV30 and TRBJ2-3; D is undetermined. CDR3 sequence (DNA): TGTGCCTGGAGTGTACAGTCAGATACGCAGTATTTT. Translated, it gives CAWSVQSDTQYF.